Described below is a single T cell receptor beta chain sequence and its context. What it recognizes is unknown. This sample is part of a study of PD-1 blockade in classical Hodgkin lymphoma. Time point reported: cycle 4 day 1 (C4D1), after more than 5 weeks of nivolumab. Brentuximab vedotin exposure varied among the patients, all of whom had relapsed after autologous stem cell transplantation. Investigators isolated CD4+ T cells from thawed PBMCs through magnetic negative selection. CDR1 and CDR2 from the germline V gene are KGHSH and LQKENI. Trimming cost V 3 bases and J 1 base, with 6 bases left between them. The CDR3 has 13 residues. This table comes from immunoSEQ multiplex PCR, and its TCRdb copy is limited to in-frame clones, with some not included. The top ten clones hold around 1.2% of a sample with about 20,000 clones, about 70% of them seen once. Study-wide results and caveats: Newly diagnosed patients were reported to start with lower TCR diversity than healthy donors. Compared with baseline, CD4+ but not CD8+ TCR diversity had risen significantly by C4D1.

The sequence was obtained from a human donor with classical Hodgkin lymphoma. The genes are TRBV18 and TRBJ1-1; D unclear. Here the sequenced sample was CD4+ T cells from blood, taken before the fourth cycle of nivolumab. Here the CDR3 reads CASSPIKNTEAFF. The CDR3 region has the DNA TGTGCCAGCTCACCCATCAAGAACACTGAAGCTTTCTTT.